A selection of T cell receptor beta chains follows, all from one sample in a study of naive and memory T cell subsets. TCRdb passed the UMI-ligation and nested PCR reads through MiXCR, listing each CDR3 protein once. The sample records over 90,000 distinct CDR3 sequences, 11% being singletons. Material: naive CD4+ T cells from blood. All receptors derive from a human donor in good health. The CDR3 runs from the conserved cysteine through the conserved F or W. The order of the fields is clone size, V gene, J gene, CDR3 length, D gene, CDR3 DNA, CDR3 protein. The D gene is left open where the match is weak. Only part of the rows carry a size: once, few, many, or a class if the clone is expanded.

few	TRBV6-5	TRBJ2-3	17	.	TGTGCCAGCAGTTTCTCTCCGGGACGGATGGGCACAGATACGCAGTATTTT	CASSFSPGRMGTDTQYF
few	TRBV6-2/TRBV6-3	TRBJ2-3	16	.	TGTGCCAGCAGTTATGATCTGGCGGGTGGCGCAGATACGCAGTATTTT	CASSYDLAGGADTQYF
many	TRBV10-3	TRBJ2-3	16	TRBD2	TGTGCCATCAGTGTACGGGTTAGCGGGGACCCAGATACGCAGTATTTT	CAISVRVSGDPDTQYF
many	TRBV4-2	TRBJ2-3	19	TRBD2	TGTGCCAGCAGCCAAGAGCCCCCGGGACTAGCGGGAGCCGGAGATACGCAGTATTTT	CASSQEPPGLAGAGDTQYF
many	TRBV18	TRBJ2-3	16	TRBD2	TGTGCCAGCTCACCAATGAGGCTAGCGGAAACAGATACGCAGTATTTT	CASSPMRLAETDTQYF
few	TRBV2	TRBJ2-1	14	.	TGTGCCAGCGTTACGGGACGGGCGTACAATGAGCAGTTCTTC	CASVTGRAYNEQFF
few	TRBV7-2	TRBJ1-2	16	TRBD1	TGTGCCAGCAGCTTAGGGACAGGGGAGAGCCTCTATGGCTACACCTTC	CASSLGTGESLYGYTF
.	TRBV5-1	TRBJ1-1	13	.	TGCGCCAGCCACGACGGGCTTGTGGCTGAAGCTTTCTTT	CASHDGLVAEAFF
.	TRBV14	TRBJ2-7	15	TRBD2	TGTGCCAGCAGCCGCTTCCTAGCGGGTCGCTACGAGCAGTACTTC	CASSRFLAGRYEQYF
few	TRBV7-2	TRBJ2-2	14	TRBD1	TGTGCCGGACAGGGATTGACCCGTAGCGGGGAGCTGTTTTTT	CAGQGLTRSGELFF
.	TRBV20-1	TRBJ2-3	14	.	TGCAGTGCTAGGCCTAGTAAAGGGACAGATACGCAGTATTTT	CSARPSKGTDTQYF
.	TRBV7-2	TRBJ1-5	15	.	TGTGCCAGCAGCGCCAACTCGGCGGGCAATCAGCCCCAGCATTTT	CASSANSAGNQPQHF
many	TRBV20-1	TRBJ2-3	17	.	TGCAGTGCTAGAGACTATCTCCGTCCCGGGTTTCAAGATACGCAGTATTTT	CSARDYLRPGFQDTQYF
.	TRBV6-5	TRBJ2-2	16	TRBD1	TGTGCCAGCAGTTACCCGCGACAGGGGCGAGGCGGGGAGCTGTTTTTT	CASSYPRQGRGGELFF
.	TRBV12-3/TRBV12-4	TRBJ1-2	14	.	TGTGCCAGCAGTTTGTCCAAGCCAGCTTATGGCTACACCTTC	CASSLSKPAYGYTF
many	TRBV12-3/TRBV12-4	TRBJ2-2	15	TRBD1	TGTGCCAGCAGTTTCGAGACAGGGATAAACGGGGAGCTGTTTTTT	CASSFETGINGELFF
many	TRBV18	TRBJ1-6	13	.	TGTGCCGGGGGTATGGGCTCGGATTCACCCCTCCACTTT	CAGGMGSDSPLHF
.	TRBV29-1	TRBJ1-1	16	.	TGCAGCGTTGATGGGCAGGAACTGGGCAAGAACACTGAAGCTTTCTTT	CSVDGQELGKNTEAFF
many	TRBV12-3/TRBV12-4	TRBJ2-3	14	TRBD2	TGTGCCAGCAGTGGACTAGCGGGGGCAGATACGCAGTATTTT	CASSGLAGADTQYF
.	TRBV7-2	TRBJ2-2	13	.	TGTGCCAGCAGCTTTGCAGGGTTAGGGGAGCTGTTTTTT	CASSFAGLGELFF
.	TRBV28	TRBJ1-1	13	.	TGTGCCAGCAGTACAGGGCCCAACACTGAAGCTTTCTTT	CASSTGPNTEAFF
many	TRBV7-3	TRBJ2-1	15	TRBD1	TGTGCCAGCAGCCAACGCGACAGGGCCAGCAATGAGCAGTTCTTC	CASSQRDRASNEQFF
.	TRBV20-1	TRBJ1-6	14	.	TGCAGTGCTAGGGATGGGCCCCGCGATTCACCCCTCCACTTT	CSARDGPRDSPLHF
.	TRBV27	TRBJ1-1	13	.	TGTGCCAGCAGTTTATACGGGAACACTGAAGCTTTCTTT	CASSLYGNTEAFF
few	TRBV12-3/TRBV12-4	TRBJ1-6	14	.	TGTGCCAGCAGTATGCGCCAGGGGAATTCACCCCTCCACTTT	CASSMRQGNSPLHF
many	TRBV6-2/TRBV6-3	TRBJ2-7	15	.	TGTGCCAGCAGTTACGATCCAGGTATGACCTACGAGCAGTACTTC	CASSYDPGMTYEQYF
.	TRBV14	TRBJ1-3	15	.	TGTGCCAGCAGCCAAGTCCGCGGCTCTGGAAACACCATATATTTT	CASSQVRGSGNTIYF
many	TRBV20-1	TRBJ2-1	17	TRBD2	TGCAGTGCTAGTGGACTAGCGGGGGGAAGCTCCTACAATGAGCAGTTCTTC	CSASGLAGGSSYNEQFF
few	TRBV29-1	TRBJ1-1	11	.	TGCAGCGTTGAAGAGGGAACTGAAGCTTTCTTT	CSVEEGTEAFF
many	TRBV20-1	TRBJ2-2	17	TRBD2	TGCAGTGCTAGGGGGCTAGCGGGGACCGCGAACACCGGGGAGCTGTTTTTT	CSARGLAGTANTGELFF
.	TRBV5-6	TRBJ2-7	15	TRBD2	TGTGCCAGCAGCTTGTACAGCGGGGGGAAATACGAGCAGTACTTC	CASSLYSGGKYEQYF
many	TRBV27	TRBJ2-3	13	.	TGTGCCAGCAGCGACACTAGCACAGATACGCAGTATTTT	CASSDTSTDTQYF
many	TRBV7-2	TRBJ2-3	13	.	TGTGCCAGCAGCTTAGAATACACAGATACGCAGTATTTT	CASSLEYTDTQYF
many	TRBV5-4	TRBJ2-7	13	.	TGTGCCAGCAGCTTGGAAGCGTCCTACGAGCAGTACTTC	CASSLEASYEQYF
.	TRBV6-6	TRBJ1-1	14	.	TGTGCCAGCACCCCACCCCGGGTGAACACTGAAGCTTTCTTT	CASTPPRVNTEAFF
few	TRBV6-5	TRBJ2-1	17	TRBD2	TGTGCCAGCAGTAATCCCCGGACTAGCGGGGGGGCGTATGAGCAGTTCTTC	CASSNPRTSGGAYEQFF
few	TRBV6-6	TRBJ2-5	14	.	TGTGCCAGCAGTTACTCCCGGGGACAAGAGACCCAGTACTTC	CASSYSRGQETQYF
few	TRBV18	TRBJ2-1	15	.	TGTGCCAGCTCACCAATAGGCCCTCCTTACAATGAGCAGTTCTTC	CASSPIGPPYNEQFF
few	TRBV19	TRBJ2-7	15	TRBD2	TGTGCCAGTACTGGGACTAGCGGGATAGACCGAGAGCAGTACTTC	CASTGTSGIDREQYF
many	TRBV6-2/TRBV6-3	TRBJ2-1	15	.	TGTGCCAGCAGTTACCCCCACCCGCGGGGCAATGAGCAGTTCTTC	CASSYPHPRGNEQFF
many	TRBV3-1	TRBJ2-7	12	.	TGTGCCAGCAGCCAAGCCGGTGACGAGCAGTACTTC	CASSQAGDEQYF
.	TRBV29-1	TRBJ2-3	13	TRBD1	TGCAGCGTTGAAGACAGGGGGCTCATTACGCAGTATTTT	CSVEDRGLITQYF
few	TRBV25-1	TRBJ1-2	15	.	TGTGCCAGCAGTGAGCCCGCAACTGGGCAGTATGGCTACACCTTC	CASSEPATGQYGYTF
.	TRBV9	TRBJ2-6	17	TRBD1	TGTGCCAGCAGCGCACGGGACAGGGGGACTGGGGCCAACGTCCTGACTTTC	CASSARDRGTGANVLTF
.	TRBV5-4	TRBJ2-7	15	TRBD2	TGTGCCAGCAGCGCCCGGGGGGGGCCTGTCTACGAGCAGTACTTC	CASSARGGPVYEQYF
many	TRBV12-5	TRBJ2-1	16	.	TGTGCTAGTGGTTTGGGTCGCGTGCTCTCCTACAATGAGCAGTTCTTC	CASGLGRVLSYNEQFF
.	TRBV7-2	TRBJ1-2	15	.	TGTGCCAGCAGCCCCAAATCAGCTCAGGGCTATGGCTACACCTTC	CASSPKSAQGYGYTF
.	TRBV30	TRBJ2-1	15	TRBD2	TGTGCCTGGAGTATAAGCGGGGGATCCTACAATGAGCAGTTCTTC	CAWSISGGSYNEQFF
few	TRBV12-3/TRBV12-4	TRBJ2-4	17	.	TGTGCCAGCAGTCCCCGGGGCGGTTTGGTAGCCAAAAACATTCAGTACTTC	CASSPRGGLVAKNIQYF
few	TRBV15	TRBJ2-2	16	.	TGTGCCACCAGCAGAGTAACAAGCGTCAGTGGCGGGGAGCTGTTTTTT	CATSRVTSVSGGELFF
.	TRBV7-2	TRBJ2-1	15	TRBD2	TGTGCCAGCAGATCCCCGGGACTAGCCTACAATGAGCAGTTCTTC	CASRSPGLAYNEQFF
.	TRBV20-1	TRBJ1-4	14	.	TGCAGTGCAACAAGGGGGGCGGGTAATGAAAAACTGTTTTTT	CSATRGAGNEKLFF
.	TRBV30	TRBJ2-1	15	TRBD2	TGTGCCTGGACCGGGACTAGCTTGTCCTACAATGAGCAGTTCTTC	CAWTGTSLSYNEQFF
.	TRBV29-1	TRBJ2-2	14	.	TGCAGCGTTGGGTCAACAGCGGTCACCGGGGAGCTGTTTTTT	CSVGSTAVTGELFF
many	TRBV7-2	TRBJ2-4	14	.	TGTGCCAGCAGCTTCCATCGAGCCAAAAACATTCAGTACTTC	CASSFHRAKNIQYF
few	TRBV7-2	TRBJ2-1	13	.	TGTGCCAGCAGCTGGGGGCGTTACAATGAGCAGTTCTTC	CASSWGRYNEQFF